This TCR beta chain appears in the sequencing data of a study of control samples from healthy donors and cancer patients. The CDR3 spans 15 residues. Per the germline V gene, CDR1 is LNHDA and CDR2 is SQIVND (reference sequence). Trimming cost V 5 bases and J 5 bases; bases outside gene matches: 8. Assay: immunoSEQ multiplex PCR; the TCRdb copy retains only in-frame clones and omits some. The table lists 100,000 to 150,000 clones, around 87% of them singletons. This receptor was identified in a man aged 55 to 69 in good health. The chain couples TRBV19 to TRBJ2-2, with 7 positions matching TRBD1. The sequenced sample consisted of blood. CDR3 coding DNA: TGTGCCAGTAGTCCTCGGGACAGCAGGACCGGGGAGCTGTTTTTT. It specifies CASSPRDSRTGELFF.